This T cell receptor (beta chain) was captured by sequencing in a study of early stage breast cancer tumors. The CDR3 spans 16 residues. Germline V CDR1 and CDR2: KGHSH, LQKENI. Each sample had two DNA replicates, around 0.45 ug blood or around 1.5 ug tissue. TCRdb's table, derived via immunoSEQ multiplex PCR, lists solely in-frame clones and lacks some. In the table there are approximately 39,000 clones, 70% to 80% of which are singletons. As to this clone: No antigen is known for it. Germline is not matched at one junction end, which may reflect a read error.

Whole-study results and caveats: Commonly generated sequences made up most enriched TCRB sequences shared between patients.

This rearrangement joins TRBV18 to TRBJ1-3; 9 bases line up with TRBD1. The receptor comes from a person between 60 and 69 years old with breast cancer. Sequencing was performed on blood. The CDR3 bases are TGTGCCAGCTCACCACCGGACAGGGGCCTCTGGAAACACCATATATTT. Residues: CASSPPDRGLWKHHIF.